The 4 T cell receptor beta chains below all came from one sample that was sequenced in a study of shared clonotypes between healthy human individuals. This table comes from immunoSEQ multiplex PCR, and its TCRdb copy is limited to in-frame clones, with some not included. The sample includes about 460,000 clones, roughly four fifths of them seen just once. Sequenced sample: PBMCs. The receptors here all came from a woman between 40 and 50 years old in good health. Some clones in this sample may be carry-over from other donors' samples.

There are a few counts of this clone. The rearrangement joins TRBV7-2 to TRBJ1-5; D is unresolved. The CDR3 sequence is 12 residues long. V was shortened by 1 base and J by 11 bases, with 9 bases between the two germline ends. Looked up from germline, CDR1 is SGHTA and CDR2 is FQGNSA. The CDR3 here is CASSLGVMAQHF. CDR3 DNA: TGTGCCAGCAGCTTAGGAGTCATGGCCCAGCATTTT.

The chain recombines TRBV5-1 with TRBJ2-1, with 10 bases matching TRBD1. The J segment lost 9 bases and the V segment lost 4 bases, leaving 10 bases of the junction unmatched. The CDR3 runs 15 residues. Germline lookup yields CDR1 SGHRS and CDR2 YFSETQ. The CDR3 region has the DNA TGCGCCAGCAGCATGCGACAGGGGGCGAATATTGAGCAGTTCTTC. Translation gives CASSMRQGANIEQFF.

This clone was seen just once. In nucleotides, the CDR3 is TGTGCCAGCAGCTTGGGGGGGCCCTGGGACACTGAAGCTTTCTTT. Its translation is CASSLGGPWDTEAFF. The V call is TRBV9, the J call TRBJ1-1; TRBD1 is a possible D gene (6 bases). The CDR3 contains 15 residues. Germline V gives CDR1 SGDLS, CDR2 YYNGEE. Trimming took off 4 bases at V and 3 bases at J, with 16 bases between the two ends.

This chain connects TRBV10-3 to TRBJ2-7, with TRBD2 matching 10 bases. CDR3 size: 14 residues. With V trimmed by 6 bases and J by 0 bases, 2 bases remained unmatched. CDR1 is ENHRY, CDR2 SYGVKD, per germline. The CDR3 here is CAISPSGGSYEQYF. The CDR3 DNA reads as TGTGCCATCAGCCCTAGCGGGGGCTCCTACGAGCAGTACTTC.